The rows below give T cell receptor beta chains drawn from one sample of a study of long-term antiretroviral therapy in people with HIV. TCRdb keeps only in-frame clones here, not all; method: immunoSEQ multiplex PCR. The sample holds 7,200 or so clones, 74% seen once. The sequencing here drew on unsorted PBMCs, taken approximately eleven months before starting antiretroviral therapy. These receptors came from a man aged 40-55 years with HIV. Each CDR3 is given with its conserved first and last residue. The order of the fields is CDR3 protein, CDR3 DNA, V gene, J gene, D gene, clone size. D genes are given only for firm matches. Clone sizes are given selectively: once, few, many, or a class where the clone is expanded.

CDR3aa: CASTVRGGGDEQYF
CDR3nt: TGCGCCAGCACCGTCAGGGGCGGGGGGGACGAGCAGTACTTC
v_gene: TRBV5-1
j_gene: TRBJ2-7
d_gene: TRBD2
abundance: .

CDR3aa: CASSLTGDTEAFF
CDR3nt: TGTGCCAGCAGCTTGACAGGAGACACTGAAGCTTTCTTT
v_gene: TRBV7-3
j_gene: TRBJ1-1
d_gene: .
abundance: .

CDR3aa: CASSPTATGRRYGYTF
CDR3nt: TGTGCCAGCAGCCCCACCGCCACGGGACGGCGATATGGCTACACCTTC
v_gene: TRBV4-2
j_gene: TRBJ1-2
d_gene: .
abundance: once

CDR3aa: CASSPLGADTQYF
CDR3nt: TGCGCCAGCAGCCCGCTCGGGGCAGATACGCAGTATTTT
v_gene: TRBV5-1
j_gene: TRBJ2-3
d_gene: .
abundance: .

CDR3aa: CASSPRDGEYEQYF
CDR3nt: TGTGCCAGCAGTCCCCGGGACGGGGAGTACGAGCAGTACTTC
v_gene: TRBV6-6
j_gene: TRBJ2-7
d_gene: .
abundance: large

CDR3aa: CASSLDGDEQYF
CDR3nt: TGTGCCAGCAGCTTAGACGGGGACGAGCAGTACTTC
v_gene: TRBV7-6
j_gene: TRBJ2-7
d_gene: .
abundance: .

CDR3aa: CASAVVGDSGNTIYF
CDR3nt: TGTGCCAGCGCCGTTGTGGGGGACTCTGGAAACACCATATATTTT
v_gene: TRBV5-6
j_gene: TRBJ1-3
d_gene: .
abundance: once

CDR3aa: CASSPREGSNYGYTF
CDR3nt: TGTGCCAGCAGCCCCCGGGAGGGCTCTAACTATGGCTACACCTTC
v_gene: TRBV9
j_gene: TRBJ1-2
d_gene: .
abundance: .

CDR3aa: CASSSTGMVGQPQHF
CDR3nt: TGCGCCAGCAGTTCCACAGGGATGGTTGGTCAGCCCCAGCATTTT
v_gene: TRBV5-1
j_gene: TRBJ1-5
d_gene: .
abundance: .

CDR3aa: CASSSGSGYEQYF
CDR3nt: TGTGCCAGCAGCTCAGGGAGTGGCTACGAGCAGTACTTC
v_gene: TRBV7-8
j_gene: TRBJ2-7
d_gene: .
abundance: .

CDR3aa: CASGSQGAGGYTF
CDR3nt: TGTGCTAGTGGATCTCAGGGGGCAGGCGGCTACACCTTC
v_gene: TRBV12-5
j_gene: TRBJ1-2
d_gene: TRBD1
abundance: .

CDR3aa: CASHPSEGAFTDTQYF
CDR3nt: TGTGCCAGTCACCCGTCAGAGGGGGCGTTTACAGATACGCAGTATTTT
v_gene: TRBV19
j_gene: TRBJ2-3
d_gene: TRBD1
abundance: .

CDR3aa: CASSPTKTSGYTDTQYF
CDR3nt: TGTGCCAGCTCACCCACCAAAACTAGCGGATACACAGATACGCAGTATTTT
v_gene: TRBV18
j_gene: TRBJ2-3
d_gene: TRBD2
abundance: .

CDR3aa: CASSLFPGQPQHF
CDR3nt: TGTGCCAGCAGTTTATTCCCGGGGCAGCCCCAGCATTTT
v_gene: TRBV6-5
j_gene: TRBJ1-5
d_gene: .
abundance: .

CDR3aa: CASSLQTSRVNEQFF
CDR3nt: TGTGCCAGCAGCTTGCAAACTAGTAGGGTGAATGAGCAGTTCTTC
v_gene: TRBV11-2
j_gene: TRBJ2-1
d_gene: .
abundance: .